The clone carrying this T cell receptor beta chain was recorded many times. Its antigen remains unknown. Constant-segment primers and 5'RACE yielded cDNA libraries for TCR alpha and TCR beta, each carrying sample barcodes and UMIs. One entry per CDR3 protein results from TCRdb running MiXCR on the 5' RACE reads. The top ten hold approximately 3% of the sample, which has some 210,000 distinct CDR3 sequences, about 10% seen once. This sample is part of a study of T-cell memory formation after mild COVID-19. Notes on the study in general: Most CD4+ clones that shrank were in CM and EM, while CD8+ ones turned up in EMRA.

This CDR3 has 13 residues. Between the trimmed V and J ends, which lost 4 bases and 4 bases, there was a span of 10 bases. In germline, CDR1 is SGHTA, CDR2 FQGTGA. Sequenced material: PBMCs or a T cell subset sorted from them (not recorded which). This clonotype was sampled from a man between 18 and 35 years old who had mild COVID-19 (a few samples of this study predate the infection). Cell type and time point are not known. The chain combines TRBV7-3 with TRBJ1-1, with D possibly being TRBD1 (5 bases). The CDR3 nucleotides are TGTGCCAGCAGCTCAGGGTGGGGCACTGAAGCTTTCTTT. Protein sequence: CASSSGWGTEAFF.